This TCR beta chain was observed in a study of CD8+ T cells in alopecia areata. PBMCs, the starting material, were the source of sorted CD4+ and CD8+ T cells. About this clone itself: Antigen specificity is unknown.

After isolation, RNA underwent reverse transcription to generate cDNA as the sequencing template. Using immunoSEQ multiplex PCR, the repertoire was profiled, and TCRdb retains in-frame clones only, with some absent. The table records around 210,000 clones, 56% of them present only once. Germline CDR1 and CDR2: SGHDN and FVKESK. The V end was cut by 4 bases, the J end by 2 bases, with 12 bases between. The CDR3 spans 15 residues. Study-wide findings and caveats: Patients displayed less clarity in TCR sharing than mice, a finding possibly related to HLA. Sequencing of scalp tissue also captures the resident alphabeta T cells of normal skin. Affected scalp, especially in alopecia totalis/universalis, had a higher clonality than normal scalp did.

The sample consisted of CD8+ T cells sorted from blood. This receptor was taken from a human donor in good health. The chain links TRBV14 to TRBJ1-5; possibly TRBD1 for D (6 bases). The chain's CDR3 is CASSLTGSRNQPQHF. The CDR3, as DNA: TGTGCCAGCAGCCTTACAGGGTCACGCAATCAGCCCCAGCATTTT.